The present TCR beta chain was sequenced within a study of T-cell reconstitution after alpha-beta-depleted transplantation in children. Study observations and caveats: Surviving thymic progenitors and recipient T cells were the source of high TCRbeta diversity at day 60 in some patients. Reportedly, roughly two months post-transplant, alpha-beta T cells arose from several hundred expanded graft clones. It was newly produced T cells that mostly accounted for T-cell counts and diversity one year after transplant.

CDR3 length: 12 amino acids. Deletions cut 3 bases from V and 6 bases from J, with 5 bases between. This clonotype was found many times. Its specificity is unknown. Preparation of the TCRbeta library was carried out with unique molecular identifiers. Via MiXCR, TCRdb re-called the PCR reads, giving one row per CDR3 protein. Of approximately 1,000,000 distinct CDR3 sequences in the sample, about 29% were seen once. The V gene is TRBV12-3 or TRBV12-4, the J gene TRBJ2-2, with D uncertain. The input for sequencing was PBMCs, mostly from graft donor cells, taken 360 days after TCRalphabeta/CD19-depleted stem cell transplant. The TCR was taken from a boy under three years old who had a stem cell transplant for SCID, so the T cells may come from the graft donor. In DNA, the CDR3 is TGTGCCAGCAGTTTGCTTTCCGGGGAGCTGTTTTTT. It translates to CASSLLSGELFF.